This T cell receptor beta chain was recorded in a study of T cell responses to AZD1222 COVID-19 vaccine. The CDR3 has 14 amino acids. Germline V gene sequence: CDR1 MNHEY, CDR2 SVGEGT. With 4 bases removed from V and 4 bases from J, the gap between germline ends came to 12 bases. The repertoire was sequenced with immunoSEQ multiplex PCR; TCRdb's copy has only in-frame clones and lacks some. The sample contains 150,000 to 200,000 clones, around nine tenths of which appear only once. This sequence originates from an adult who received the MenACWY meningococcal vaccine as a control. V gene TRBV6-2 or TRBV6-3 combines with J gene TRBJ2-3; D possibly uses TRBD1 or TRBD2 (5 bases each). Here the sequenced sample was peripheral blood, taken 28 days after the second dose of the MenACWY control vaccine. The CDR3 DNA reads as TGTGCCAGCAGTTCGACGGGACGTCCAGATACGCAGTATTTT. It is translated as CASSSTGRPDTQYF.